This TCR beta chain was identified during a study of T cells in localized non-small cell lung cancer. Study-level findings and limits: The appearance of a median 57 of the top 100 tumor clones was seen in adjacent lung. Sequencing involved a lone tumor region, leaving heterogeneity possible. Higher blood T cell density tracked longer overall survival.

Free of atypia, the adjacent lung was collected at least 2 cm away from the tumor margin. Comment on this clone: What it binds is unknown.

The data were produced by immunoSEQ multiplex PCR, yet TCRdb's version contains in-frame clones alone and is incomplete. The sample lists over 2,000 clones; about a third were seen once. CDR3 size: 17 residues. After removal of 4 bases from V and 9 bases from J, the junction contained 17 bases not matched to a gene. Germline assignment: CDR1 WSHSY and CDR2 SAAADI. The sequence derives from a female donor older than 55 with stage I squamous cell lung carcinoma. This sequence joins TRBV10-2 and TRBJ2-1; 8 nucleotides align to TRBD1. The material was normal lung tissue next to the tumor, obtained before any cancer treatment. CDR3 DNA sequence: TGCGCCAGCAGTGTCGACAGGGGACTGGTTTTCGGGGGTGAGCAGTTCTTC. Protein: CASSVDRGLVFGGEQFF.